Below are 18 T cell receptor beta chains sequenced from a single sample in a study of beta chain features in type 1 diabetes (dated by TCRdb to the late 2010s). Summary of the overall study and its limitations: In all four CD4+ subsets, TCRB CDR3 length was moderately but significantly shorter in type 1 diabetes patients.

These receptors are not linked to any known antigen. The library came from the immunoSEQ multiplex PCR assay. The entire amount of isolated RNA was reverse transcribed using the High Capacity cDNA Reverse Transcription Kit, so the sequenced TCRB transcripts were expressed ones. TCRdb re-hosts the immuneACCESS table, in-frame sequences only. Its copies lack some clones; in the studies checked, an unresolved V gene accounts for under half of them, and the cause for the rest is not known. Here the sample has 150,000 to 180,000 clones; over 9% occur a single time. The ten largest make up 0.4% to 0.55% of the sample. The sample comprised central memory CD4+ T cells from blood. These receptors were collected from a young man with type 1 diabetes.

This clone was seen more than once but under ten times. The chain recombines TRBV15 with TRBJ2-1, with 7 bases matching TRBD2. Germline CDR1 LNHNV, CDR2 YYDKDF (reference sequence). V was pared by 1 base and J by 10 bases, with 10 bases of the junction left unmatched. The CDR3 length is 15 residues. CDR3 amino acids: CATSRGGGRAREQFF. The CDR3, as DNA: TGTGCCACCAGCAGAGGGGGAGGGAGGGCCAGGGAGCAGTTCTTC.

This clone was recorded a few times. This chain connects TRBV5-6 to TRBJ2-1; a possible D gene is TRBD2 (5 bases). Trimming took off 0 bases at V and 3 bases at J, with 13 bases between the two ends. CDR3 length: 16 amino acids. Germline CDR1 SGHDT, CDR2 YYEEEE. The CDR3: CASSLERTPSYNEQFF. The DNA of the CDR3 is TGTGCCAGCAGCTTGGAACGGACTCCAAGCTACAATGAGCAGTTCTTC.

The table lists this clone with a few counts. Other DNA sequences of this sample code for an identical CDR3. The chain uses TRBV29-1 and TRBJ1-5, with D perhaps matching TRBD1 (6 bases). V lost 4 bases, J lost 6 bases, and 13 bases lay in between. CDR1 and CDR2 from the germline V gene are SQVTM and ANQGSEA. CDR3 length equals 13 residues. DNA for the CDR3: TGCAGCGTTGGGCAGGGGTCGGGTCAGCCCCAGCATTTT. Its protein is CSVGQGSGQPQHF.

The genes are TRBV9 and TRBJ2-1; 8 positions match TRBD2. Unmatched junction bases numbered 3, after V lost 0 bases and J lost 7 bases. CDR3 length equals 14 residues. CDR1 is SGDLS and CDR2 is YYNGEE in the germline V gene. The CDR3 DNA is TGTGCCAGCAGCGTAGGTTCTAGCGGGAATGAGCAGTTCTTC. This gives the protein CASSVGSSGNEQFF.

This clone was detected ten times or more. The chain employs TRBV5-1 and TRBJ2-5, with 9 bases matching TRBD1. Unmatched junction bases numbered 7, after V lost 4 bases and J lost 6 bases. The CDR3 is made up of 14 amino acids. Germline CDR1 SGHRS, CDR2 YFSETQ. This CDR3 is CASSMDRGGQTQYF. CDR3 bases: TGCGCCAGCAGCATGGACAGGGGTGGACAGACCCAGTACTTC.

This clone is a singleton in its sample. The genes are TRBV5-1 and TRBJ1-5, with D hard to call. The CDR3 extends over 12 amino acids. The germline V gene encodes CDR1 SGHRS and CDR2 YFSETQ. The V and J ends lost 3 bases and 6 bases respectively, with 7 bases between them. CDR3 loop: CASSCEGQPQHF. CDR3 coding DNA: TGCGCCAGCAGCTGCGAGGGTCAGCCCCAGCATTTT. The complete variable domain, with remaining parts taken from reference TRBV5-1 and TRBJ1-5, reads KAGVTQTPRYLIKTRGQQVTLSCSPISGHRSVSWYQQTPGQGLQFLFEYFSETQRNKGNFPGRFSGRQFSNSRSEMNVSTLELGDSALYLCASSCEGQPQHFGDGTRLSIL.

This chain links TRBV28 with TRBJ2-1, with D possibly TRBD1 on 5 matching bases. This CDR3 spans 14 amino acids. Trimming left V 4 bases short and J 4 bases short, with 11 bases between. In germline, CDR1 is MDHEN, CDR2 SYDVKM. CDR3 protein: CASSSMTEYNEQFF. For the CDR3, the DNA is TGTGCCAGCAGTTCGATGACAGAATACAATGAGCAGTTCTTC.

A few counts support this clone. The V call is TRBV2, the J call TRBJ1-2, with D possibly TRBD1 on 5 matching bases. Germline lookup yields CDR1 SNHLY and CDR2 FYNNEI. The CDR3 has 13 amino acids. V was pared by 6 bases and J by 2 bases, with 10 bases between. The CDR3 nucleotides read TGTGCCAGCAGGGTGGGGGGGAACTATGGCTACACCTTC. It codes for CASRVGGNYGYTF.

This clone has only a few counts. This chain connects TRBV7-9 to TRBJ2-7; TRBD2 might be the D (6 bases). V was clipped by 5 bases and J by 1 base, with 18 bases between them. Germline loops: CDR1 SEHNR, CDR2 FQNEAQ (reference sequence). The CDR3 is 16 amino acids. The CDR3 loop is CASSPPSGLVSYEQYF. CDR3 nucleotides: TGTGCCAGCAGCCCACCCTCGGGACTCGTGTCCTACGAGCAGTACTTC.

This clone was detected a few times. This chain connects TRBV27 to TRBJ2-7, with 8 bases matching TRBD2. Germline loops: CDR1 MNHEY, CDR2 SMNVEV (reference sequence). After removal of 4 bases from V and 3 bases from J, the junction contained 8 bases not matched to a gene. This CDR3 has 15 residues. CDR3 residues: CASSSRPGTSYEQYF. In nucleotides, the CDR3 is TGTGCCAGCAGTTCTCGGCCCGGGACTAGCTACGAGCAGTACTTC.

This clone occurred a few times. Mismatch with germline at one junction end may stem from a read error. The chain uses TRBV6-4 and TRBJ2-2; a possible D gene is TRBD2 (5 bases). The CDR3 is made up of 14 amino acids. Per germline, CDR1 MRHNA and CDR2 SNTAGT. CDR3 DNA sequence: TGTGCCACCAGTCGTTACGGGGACACCGGGGAGCTGTTTTTT. Its translation is CATSRYGDTGELFF.

The chain recombines TRBV11-2 with TRBJ2-3; unclear D gene. The V and J ends lost 1 base and 1 base respectively, with 15 bases between them. This CDR3 contains 17 residues. Per the germline V gene, CDR1 is SGHAT and CDR2 is FQNNGV. The CDR3 loop is CASSLGWSSFGTDTQYF. The CDR3 region has the DNA TGTGCCAGCAGCTTAGGCTGGTCTAGTTTCGGCACAGATACGCAGTATTTT.

This clone showed up just a few times. The rearrangement joins TRBV7-9 to TRBJ2-1; perhaps TRBD2 as D (5 bases). The germline CDR1 and CDR2 sequences are SEHNR and FQNEAQ (reference sequence). The CDR3 runs 13 residues. Trimming took 1 base from V and 4 from J, leaving 5 bases between them. CDR3 coding DNA: TGTGCCAGCAGCTTAGTAGCGTACAATGAGCAGTTCTTC. Protein: CASSLVAYNEQFF.

This clone was detected ten times or more. The chain employs TRBV28 and TRBJ2-5; 10 bases fit TRBD2. Germline loops: CDR1 MDHEN, CDR2 SYDVKM. The CDR3 spans 15 residues. Unmatched junction bases numbered 5, after V lost 5 bases and J lost 2 bases. The CDR3 region has the DNA TGTGCCAGCAGTGAAGCGGGAGGGCTACAAGAGACCCAGTACTTC. Its protein product is CASSEAGGLQETQYF. Complete variable domain (other parts from reference TRBV28 and TRBJ2-5): DVKVTQSSRYLVKRTGEKVFLECVQDMDHENMFWYRQDPGLGLRLIYFSYDVKMKEKGDIPEGYSVSREKKERFSLILESASTNQTSMYLCASSEAGGLQETQYFGPGTRLLVL.

The J gene is TRBJ1-1, the V gene TRBV7-2; D unresolved. V was shortened by 5 bases and J by 6 bases, with 7 bases between the two germline ends. Looked up from germline, CDR1 is SGHTA and CDR2 is FQGNSA. This CDR3 comprises 11 residues. In DNA, the CDR3 is TGTGCCAGCAGCCAAAGAGCTGAAGCTTTCTTT. This encodes CASSQRAEAFF.

The chain has TRBV7-3 and TRBJ2-1, with D tentatively TRBD2 (5 bases). V dropped 5 bases and J dropped 10 bases, with 12 bases sitting between them. Germline CDR1 reads SGHTA; CDR2 reads FQGTGA. The CDR3 is made up of 12 amino acids. CDR3 nucleotide sequence: TGTGCCAGCAGCCCCGGCGGGTGGGAGCAGTTCTTC. This encodes CASSPGGWEQFF.

The chain is built from TRBV10-3 and TRBJ2-7, with 7 nucleotides matching TRBD2. The CDR3 runs 14 residues. Germline CDR1 and CDR2: ENHRY and SYGVKD. V lost 0 bases, J lost 3 bases, and 2 bases stayed unmatched. CDR3 nucleotides: TGTGCCATCAGTGAGTCGGGGGGGGACTACGAGCAGTACTTC. Protein product: CAISESGGDYEQYF.

CDR3 amino acids: CASSPQGVSTNEKLFF. CDR3 DNA sequence: TGTGCCAGCAGCCCACAGGGGGTTTCAACTAATGAAAAACTGTTTTTT. V and J are TRBV7-2 and TRBJ1-4; 8 nucleotides agree with TRBD1. The V segment lost 5 bases and the J segment 0 bases; nucleotides outside the gene matches: 5. The CDR3 covers 16 residues. CDR1 is SGHTA and CDR2 is FQGNSA in the germline V gene.